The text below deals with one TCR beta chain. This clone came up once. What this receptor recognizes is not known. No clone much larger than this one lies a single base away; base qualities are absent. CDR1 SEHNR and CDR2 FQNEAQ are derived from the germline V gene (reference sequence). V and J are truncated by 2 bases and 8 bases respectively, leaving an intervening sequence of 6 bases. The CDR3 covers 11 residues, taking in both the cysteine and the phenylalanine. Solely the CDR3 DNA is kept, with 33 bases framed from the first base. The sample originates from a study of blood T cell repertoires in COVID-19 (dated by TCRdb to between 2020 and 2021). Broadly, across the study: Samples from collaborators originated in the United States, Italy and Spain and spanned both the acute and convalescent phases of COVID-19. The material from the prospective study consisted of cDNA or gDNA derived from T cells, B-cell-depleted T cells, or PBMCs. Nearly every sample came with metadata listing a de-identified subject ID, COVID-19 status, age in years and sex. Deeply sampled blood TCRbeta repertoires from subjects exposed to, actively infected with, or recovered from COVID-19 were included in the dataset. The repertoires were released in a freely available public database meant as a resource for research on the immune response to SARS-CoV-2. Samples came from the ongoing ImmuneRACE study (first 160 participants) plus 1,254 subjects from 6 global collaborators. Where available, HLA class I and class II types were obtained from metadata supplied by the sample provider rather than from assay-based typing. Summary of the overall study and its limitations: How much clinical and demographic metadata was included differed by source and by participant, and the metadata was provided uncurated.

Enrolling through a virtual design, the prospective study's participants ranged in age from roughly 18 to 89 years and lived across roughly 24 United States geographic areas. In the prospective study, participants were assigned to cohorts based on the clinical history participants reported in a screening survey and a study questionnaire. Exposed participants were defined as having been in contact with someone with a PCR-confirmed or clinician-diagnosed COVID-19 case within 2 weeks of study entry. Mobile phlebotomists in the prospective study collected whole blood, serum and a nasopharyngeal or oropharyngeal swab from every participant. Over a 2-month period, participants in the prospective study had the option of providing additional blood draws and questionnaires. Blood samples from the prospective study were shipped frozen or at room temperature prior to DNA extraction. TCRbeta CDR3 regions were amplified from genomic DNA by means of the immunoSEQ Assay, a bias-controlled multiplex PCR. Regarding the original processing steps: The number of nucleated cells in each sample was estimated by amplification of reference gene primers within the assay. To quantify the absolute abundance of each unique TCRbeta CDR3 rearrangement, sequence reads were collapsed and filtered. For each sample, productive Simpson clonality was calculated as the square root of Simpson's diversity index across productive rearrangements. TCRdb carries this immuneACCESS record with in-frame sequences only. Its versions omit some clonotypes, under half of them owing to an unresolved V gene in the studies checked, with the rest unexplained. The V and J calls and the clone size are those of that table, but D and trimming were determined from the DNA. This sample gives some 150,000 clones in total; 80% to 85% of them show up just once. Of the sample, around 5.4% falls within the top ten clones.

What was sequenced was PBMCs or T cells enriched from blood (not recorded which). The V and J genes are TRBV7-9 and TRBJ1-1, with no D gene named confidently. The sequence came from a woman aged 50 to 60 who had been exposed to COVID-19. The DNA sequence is TGTGCCAGCAGCTTAATCAGAGAAGCTTTCTTT. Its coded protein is CASSLIREAFF.